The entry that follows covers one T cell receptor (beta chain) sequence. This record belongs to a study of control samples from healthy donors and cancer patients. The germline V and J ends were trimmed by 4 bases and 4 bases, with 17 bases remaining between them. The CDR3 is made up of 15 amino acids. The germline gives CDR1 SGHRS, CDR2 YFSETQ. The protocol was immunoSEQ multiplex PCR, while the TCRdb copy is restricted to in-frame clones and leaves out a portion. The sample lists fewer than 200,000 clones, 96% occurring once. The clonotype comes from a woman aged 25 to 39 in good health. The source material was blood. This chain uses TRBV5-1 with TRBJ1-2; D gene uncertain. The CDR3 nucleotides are TGCGCCAGCAGCCACCGTTCCCTGCCATCCTATGGCTACACCTTC. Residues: CASSHRSLPSYGYTF.